This TCR beta chain is drawn from a study of blood T cell repertoires in COVID-19. The overall study: Both acute and convalescent COVID-19 samples were obtained from the United States, Italy and Spain. Sources were T cells, B-cell-depleted T cells, or PBMCs; the material itself was cDNA or gDNA.

Methods used by the authors: Reference gene primer amplification gave estimated nucleated cell counts. Repertoires were generated with immunoSEQ multiplex PCR, while TCRdb's copy carries only in-frame clones and drops some. D and trimming were read from the DNA, whereas the V and J calls and clone size are those reported in that table. The repertoire holds some 31,000 clones, with approximately 90% as singletons. The material sequenced was peripheral blood. The TCR sequence derives from a human donor with active COVID-19. The donor label of this sample is uncertain.

This CDR3 is CASSFTGQGAAGTEAFF. The DNA of the CDR3 is TGCGCCAGCAGCTTCACAGGACAGGGGGCTGCTGGCACTGAAGCTTTCTTT. V gene TRBV5-1 combines with J gene TRBJ1-1; 11 nucleotides agree with TRBD1. Trimming took 2 bases from V and 4 from J; bases not matched to a gene: 10. The CDR3 runs 17 residues. CDR1 SGHRS and CDR2 YFSETQ come from the germline V gene.